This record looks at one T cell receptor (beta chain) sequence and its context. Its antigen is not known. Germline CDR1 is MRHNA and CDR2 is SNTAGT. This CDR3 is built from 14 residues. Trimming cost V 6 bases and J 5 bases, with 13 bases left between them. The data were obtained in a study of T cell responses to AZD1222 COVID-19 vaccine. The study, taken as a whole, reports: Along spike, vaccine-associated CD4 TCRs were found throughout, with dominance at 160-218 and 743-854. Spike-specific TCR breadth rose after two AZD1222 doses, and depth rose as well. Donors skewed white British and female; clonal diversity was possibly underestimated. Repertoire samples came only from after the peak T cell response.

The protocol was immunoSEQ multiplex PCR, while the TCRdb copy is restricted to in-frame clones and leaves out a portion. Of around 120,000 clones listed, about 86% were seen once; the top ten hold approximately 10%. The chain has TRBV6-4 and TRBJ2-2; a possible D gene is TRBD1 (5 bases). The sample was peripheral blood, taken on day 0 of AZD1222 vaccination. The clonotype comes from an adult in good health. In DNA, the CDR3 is TGTGCCAGCAGAGCCTCACAGGTTACCGGGGAGCTGTTTTTT. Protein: CASRASQVTGELFF.